The 16 T cell receptor beta chains listed next were all sequenced from one sample in a study of response to subunit inactivated influenza vaccine (dated by TCRdb to the late 2010s). Library preparation was by RT-PCR. The run used an Illumina HiSeq 2500. TCRdb reran the public reads through fastp at Q25 and MiXCR, keeping productive beta chains. Each CDR3 protein appears once, grouped with its most common genes and DNA. The sample table lists more than 550,000 distinct CDR3 sequences, about 10% of them with a count of one. The top ten clones comprise 11% of the sample. This sample was also put to use in a study of T cells expressing NK-cell markers. The second paper states: TCR beta cDNA libraries were prepared using 5'RACE template switching, which introduced a universal primer site and unique molecular identifiers.

The material was PBMCs from blood, obtained on the day of vaccination. These receptors were collected from a man aged 45-65 years who received an inactivated influenza vaccine. Donor details come from another sample of the same person, matched by shared clones.

This clonotype occurred a few times. The rearrangement uses TRBV7-9 and TRBJ2-7; weak D call: TRBD1 (5 bases). V was cut by 5 bases and J by 2 bases, with 16 bases left in between. CDR3 size: 15 residues. Germline V gives CDR1 SEHNR, CDR2 FQNEAQ (reference sequence). The CDR3 coding sequence is TGTGCCAGCAGCCCTCCAGGGCAGCACACCTACGAGCAGTACTTC. Translation gives CASSPPGQHTYEQYF.

This clonotype was observed many times. The chain links TRBV2 to TRBJ2-5; D gene uncertain. The germline V and J ends were trimmed by 8 bases and 3 bases, with 10 bases remaining between them. The germline gives CDR1 SNHLY, CDR2 FYNNEI. This CDR3 spans 12 amino acids. The CDR3 sequence is CASSGGEETQYF. CDR3 in DNA: TGTGCCAGCTCGGGCGGTGAAGAGACCCAGTACTTC.

Many counts were recorded for this clonotype. The CDR3 loop reads CSAGKGGYEQYF. CDR3 in DNA: TGCAGCGCGGGCAAGGGGGGGTACGAGCAGTACTTC. The V call is TRBV29-1, the J call TRBJ2-7, with D tentatively TRBD2 (7 bases). Germline-derived CDR1 and CDR2 are SQVTM and ANQGSEA. This CDR3 has 12 residues. V shed 7 bases and J shed 4 bases, with 14 bases lying between them.

The genes are TRBV19 and TRBJ2-6, with unresolved D. The CDR3 has 17 residues. The germline CDR1 and CDR2 sequences are LNHDA and SQIVND (reference sequence). Trimming shortened V by 6 bases and J by 0 bases, and 15 bases separated the two germline ends. CDR3 region: CASSLLGPVSGANVLTF. The CDR3 region has the DNA TGTGCCAGTAGCCTCTTGGGTCCCGTCTCTGGGGCCAACGTCCTGACTTTC.

The chain combines TRBV28 with TRBJ2-1; TRBD1 matches at 10 bases. V was pared by 4 bases and J by 8 bases, with 5 bases of the junction left unmatched. The CDR3 is 14 residues long. Germline CDR1 and CDR2: MDHEN and SYDVKM. The CDR3 DNA reads as TGTGCCAGCAGTTGGCGGGACAGGGGATATGAGCAGTTCTTC. It encodes CASSWRDRGYEQFF.

There are many counts of this clonotype. This rearrangement joins TRBV14 to TRBJ1-1; D ambiguous. Trimming took 4 bases from V and 3 from J, leaving 18 bases between them. Germline V gene sequence: CDR1 SGHDN, CDR2 FVKESK. The CDR3 runs 16 residues. CDR3 sequence reads: CASSRYSSRSDTEAFF. CDR3 in DNA: TGTGCCAGCAGCCGTTACAGCTCGCGGTCGGACACTGAAGCTTTCTTT.

The rearrangement joins TRBV20-1 to TRBJ2-2; 13 positions agree with TRBD2. The CDR3 extends over 17 amino acids. V shed 8 bases and J 1 base; nucleotides not matched to a gene: 10. Germline V gene sequence: CDR1 DFQATT, CDR2 SNEGSKA (reference sequence). In nucleotides, the CDR3 is TGCAGTACCTCCTCCGGACTAGCGGGAGTGAACACCGGGGAGCTGTTTTTT. This translates into CSTSSGLAGVNTGELFF.

The chain has TRBV18 and TRBJ1-4, with TRBD1 matching over 10 bases. Germline CDR1 is KGHSH and CDR2 is LQKENI. Trimming cost V 6 bases and J 8 bases; bases outside gene matches: 15. This CDR3 region has 17 residues. As DNA, the CDR3 is TGTGCCAGCTCGCCGGGACAGGGGTTTGGCCGACGCGAAAAACTGTTTTTT. This encodes CASSPGQGFGRREKLFF.

This clonotype was observed at least ten times. J is TRBJ2-3 and V is TRBV28; D ambiguous. The V gene's germline CDR1 is MDHEN and CDR2 SYDVKM. This CDR3 is built from 16 residues. The V end was cut by 5 bases, the J end by 3 bases, with 18 bases between. The DNA for the CDR3 is TGTGCCAGCAGTCCCCTTCCAGAACAAGGGACAGATACGCAGTATTTT. It is translated as CASSPLPEQGTDTQYF.

This clonotype was observed a handful of times. The genes are TRBV28 and TRBJ2-5, with 14 bases lining up with TRBD2. Germline V gives CDR1 MDHEN, CDR2 SYDVKM. The CDR3 has 17 amino acids. J lost 4 bases, V lost 6 bases, and 10 bases had no gene match. The CDR3 sequence is CASSPGTSGRRGETQYF. The CDR3 DNA is TGTGCCAGCAGCCCCGGGACTAGCGGGAGAAGAGGAGAGACCCAGTACTTC.

The chain recombines TRBV6-1 with TRBJ1-5; weak D call: TRBD1 (6 bases). The CDR3 loop spans 15 amino acids. CDR1 and CDR2 from the germline V gene are MNHNS and SASEGT. With 6 bases removed from V and 4 bases from J, the gap between germline ends came to 16 bases. The CDR3 reads CASRPTTGWNQPQHF. The CDR3 DNA reads TGTGCCAGCAGGCCCACGACAGGTTGGAATCAGCCCCAGCATTTT.

This clonotype was counted between two and nine times. J is TRBJ2-1 and V is TRBV7-2; 7 bases are shared with TRBD2. Germline V gene data show CDR1 as SGHTA and CDR2 as FQGNSA. The CDR3 extends over 17 amino acids. The J segment lost 5 bases and the V segment lost 1 base, leaving 11 bases of the junction unmatched. The CDR3 here is CASSLVPVAGAHNEQFF. The CDR3 bases are TGTGCCAGCAGCTTAGTCCCGGTGGCGGGAGCCCACAATGAGCAGTTCTTC.

The rearrangement uses TRBV12-3 or TRBV12-4 and TRBJ1-6, with 7 bases fitting TRBD1. CDR3 length: 15 residues. V lost 3 bases to trimming and J lost 8 bases; unmatched junction nucleotides: 7. The CDR3 region has the DNA TGTGCCAGCAGTTTTTCCGGGACAGTGGATTCACCCCTCCACTTT. It specifies CASSFSGTVDSPLHF.

This chain connects TRBV5-1 to TRBJ1-2, with 10 bases fitting TRBD1. This CDR3 is 13 amino acids long. Germline lookup yields CDR1 SGHRS and CDR2 YFSETQ. The V and J ends lost 2 bases and 13 bases, in that order; junction bases with no gene match: 8. In nucleotides, the CDR3 is TGCGCCAGCAGCTTCGGGACAGGGGATGATACCACCTTC. It specifies CASSFGTGDDTTF.

This clonotype was counted a few times. The chain joins TRBV10-2 to TRBJ2-5; TRBD2 might be the D (6 bases). CDR3 length: 15 amino acids. The germline V gene encodes CDR1 WSHSY and CDR2 SAAADI. The germline V and J ends were trimmed by 7 bases and 4 bases, with 19 bases remaining between them. CDR3 DNA sequence: TGCGCCAGCACTTCGGGACTCTCGGGTGGAGAGACCCAGTACTTC. It encodes CASTSGLSGGETQYF.

This clonotype was seen a handful of times. The genes are TRBV27 and TRBJ1-6; 9 nucleotides line up with TRBD1. This CDR3 spans 16 amino acids. The V gene's germline CDR1 is MNHEY and CDR2 SMNVEV (reference sequence). The ends lost 2 bases at V and 7 bases at J; junction bases unmatched: 6. CDR3 region: CASSLNRGPGNSPLHF. CDR3 coding DNA: TGTGCCAGCAGTTTAAACAGGGGGCCAGGGAATTCACCCCTCCACTTT.